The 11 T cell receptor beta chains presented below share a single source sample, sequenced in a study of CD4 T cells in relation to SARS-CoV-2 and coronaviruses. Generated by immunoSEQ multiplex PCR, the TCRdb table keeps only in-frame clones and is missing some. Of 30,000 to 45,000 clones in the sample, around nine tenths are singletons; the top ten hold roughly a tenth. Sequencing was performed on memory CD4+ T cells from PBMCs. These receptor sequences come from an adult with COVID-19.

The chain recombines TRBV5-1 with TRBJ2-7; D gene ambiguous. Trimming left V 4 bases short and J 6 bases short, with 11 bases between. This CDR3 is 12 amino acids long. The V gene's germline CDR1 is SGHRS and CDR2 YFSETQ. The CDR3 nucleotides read TGCGCCAGCAGCGCCTCTTCGGTCGAGCAGTACTTC. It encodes CASSASSVEQYF.

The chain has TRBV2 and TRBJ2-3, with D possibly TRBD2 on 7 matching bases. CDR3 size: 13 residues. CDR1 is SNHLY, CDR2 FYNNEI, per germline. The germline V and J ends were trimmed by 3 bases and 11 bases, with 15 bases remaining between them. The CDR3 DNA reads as TGTGCCAGCAGTGATTGGTGGGGGGGCGGGCAGTATTTT. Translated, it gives CASSDWWGGGQYF.

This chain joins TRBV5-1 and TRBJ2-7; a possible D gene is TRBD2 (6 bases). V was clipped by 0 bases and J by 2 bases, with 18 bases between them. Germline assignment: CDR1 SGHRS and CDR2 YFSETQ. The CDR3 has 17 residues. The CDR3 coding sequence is TGCGCCAGCAGCTTGGCCCCACGAGCGGGCTCTACCTACGAGCAGTACTTC. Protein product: CASSLAPRAGSTYEQYF.

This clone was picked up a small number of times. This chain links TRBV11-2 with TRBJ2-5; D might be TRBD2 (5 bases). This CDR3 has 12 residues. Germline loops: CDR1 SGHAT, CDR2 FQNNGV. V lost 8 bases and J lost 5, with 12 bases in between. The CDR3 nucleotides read TGTGCCAGCGGGAGTACCATGGAGACCCAGTACTTC. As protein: CASGSTMETQYF.

CDR3 loop: CASSDPGQGTYEQYF. Here the CDR3 DNA reads TGTGCCAGCAGCGATCCGGGACAGGGAACATACGAGCAGTACTTC. This chain uses TRBV7-9 with TRBJ2-7; 9 positions agree with TRBD1. The CDR3 spans 15 residues. The junction had 9 bases not matched to a gene; V was cut back by 5 bases and J by 4 bases. Germline V gene lookup returns CDR1 SEHNR and CDR2 FQNEAQ (reference sequence).

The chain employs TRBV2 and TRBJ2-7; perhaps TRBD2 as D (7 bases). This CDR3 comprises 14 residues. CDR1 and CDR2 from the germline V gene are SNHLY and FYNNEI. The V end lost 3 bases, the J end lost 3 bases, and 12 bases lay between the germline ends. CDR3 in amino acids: CASSERRGLYEQYF. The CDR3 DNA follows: TGTGCCAGCAGTGAGCGGCGGGGGCTCTACGAGCAGTACTTC.

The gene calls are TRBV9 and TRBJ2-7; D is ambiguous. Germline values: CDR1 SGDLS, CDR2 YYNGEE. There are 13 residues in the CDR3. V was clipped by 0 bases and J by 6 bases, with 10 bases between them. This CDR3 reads CASSVVPRAEQYF. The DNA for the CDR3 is TGTGCCAGCAGCGTAGTCCCAAGGGCCGAGCAGTACTTC.

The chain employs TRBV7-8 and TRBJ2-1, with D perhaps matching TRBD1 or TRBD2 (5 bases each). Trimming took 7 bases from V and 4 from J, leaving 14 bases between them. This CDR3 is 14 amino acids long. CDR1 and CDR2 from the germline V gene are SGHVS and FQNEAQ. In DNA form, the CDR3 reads TGTGCCAGCACCCTAAGGGACGGATACAATGAGCAGTTCTTC. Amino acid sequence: CASTLRDGYNEQFF.

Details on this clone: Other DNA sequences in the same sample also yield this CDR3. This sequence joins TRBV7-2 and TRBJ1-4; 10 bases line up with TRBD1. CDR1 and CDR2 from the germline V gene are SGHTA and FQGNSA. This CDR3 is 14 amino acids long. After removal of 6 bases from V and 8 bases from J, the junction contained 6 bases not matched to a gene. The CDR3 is CASSPDRGSEKLFF. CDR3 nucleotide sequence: TGTGCCAGCAGTCCGGACAGGGGGAGCGAAAAACTGTTTTTT.

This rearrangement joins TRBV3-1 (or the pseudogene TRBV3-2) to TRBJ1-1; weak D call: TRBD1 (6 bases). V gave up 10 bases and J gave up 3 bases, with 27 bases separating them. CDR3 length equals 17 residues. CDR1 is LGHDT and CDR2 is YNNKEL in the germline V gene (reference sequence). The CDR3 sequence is CANLLPSNRAGYTEAFF. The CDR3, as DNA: TGTGCCAACCTCCTACCCTCAAACAGGGCTGGGTACACTGAAGCTTTCTTT.

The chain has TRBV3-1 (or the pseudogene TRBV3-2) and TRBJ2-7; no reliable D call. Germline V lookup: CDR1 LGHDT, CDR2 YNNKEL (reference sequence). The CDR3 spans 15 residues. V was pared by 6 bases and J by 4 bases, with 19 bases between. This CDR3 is CASSTVGSARYEQYF. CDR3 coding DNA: TGTGCCAGCAGTACGGTCGGGTCGGCGAGATACGAGCAGTACTTC.